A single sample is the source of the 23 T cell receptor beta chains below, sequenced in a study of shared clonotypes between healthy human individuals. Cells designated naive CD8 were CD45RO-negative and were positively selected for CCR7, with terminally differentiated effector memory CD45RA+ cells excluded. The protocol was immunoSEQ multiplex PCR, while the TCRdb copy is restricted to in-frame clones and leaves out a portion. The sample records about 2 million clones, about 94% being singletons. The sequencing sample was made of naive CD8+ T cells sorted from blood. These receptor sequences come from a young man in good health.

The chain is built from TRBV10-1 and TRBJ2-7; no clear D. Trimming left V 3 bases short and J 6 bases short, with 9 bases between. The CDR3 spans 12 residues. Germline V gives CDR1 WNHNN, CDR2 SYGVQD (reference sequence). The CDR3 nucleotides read TGCGCCAGCAGTGACGGCGGTGGCGAGCAGTACTTC. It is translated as CASSDGGGEQYF.

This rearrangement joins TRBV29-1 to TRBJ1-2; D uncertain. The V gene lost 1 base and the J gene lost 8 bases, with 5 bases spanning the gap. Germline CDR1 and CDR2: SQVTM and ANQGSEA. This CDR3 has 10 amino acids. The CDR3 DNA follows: TGCAGCGTTGAAGGGGGAGGCTACACCTTC. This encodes CSVEGGGYTF.

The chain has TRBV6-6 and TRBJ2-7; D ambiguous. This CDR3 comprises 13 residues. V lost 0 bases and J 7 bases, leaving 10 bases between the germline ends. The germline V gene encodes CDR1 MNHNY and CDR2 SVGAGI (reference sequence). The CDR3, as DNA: TGTGCCAGCAGTTACTCGGAGCCTTGGGAGCAGTACTTC. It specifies CASSYSEPWEQYF.

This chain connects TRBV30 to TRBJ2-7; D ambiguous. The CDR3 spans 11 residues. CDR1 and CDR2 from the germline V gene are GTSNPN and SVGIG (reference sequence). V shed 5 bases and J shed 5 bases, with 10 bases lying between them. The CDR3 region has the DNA TGTGCCTGGTCGGATCAGAACGAGCAGTACTTC. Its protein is CAWSDQNEQYF. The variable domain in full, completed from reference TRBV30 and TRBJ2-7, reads SQTIHQWPATLVQPVGSPLSLECTVEGTSNPNLYWYRQAAGRGLQLLFYSVGIGQISSEVPQNLSASRPQDRQFILSSKKLLLSDSGFYLCAWSDQNEQYFGPGTRLTVT.

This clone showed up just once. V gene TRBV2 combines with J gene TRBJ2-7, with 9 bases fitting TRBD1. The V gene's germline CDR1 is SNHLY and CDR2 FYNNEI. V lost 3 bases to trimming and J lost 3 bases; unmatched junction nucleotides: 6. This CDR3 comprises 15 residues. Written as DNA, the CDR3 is TGTGCCAGCAGTGACCGGGACAGGGACCTCTACGAGCAGTACTTC. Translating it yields CASSDRDRDLYEQYF.

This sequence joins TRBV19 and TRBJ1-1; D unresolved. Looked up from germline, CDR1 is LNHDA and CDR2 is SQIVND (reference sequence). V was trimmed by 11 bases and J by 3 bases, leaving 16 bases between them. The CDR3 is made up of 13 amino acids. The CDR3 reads CAGKIPRDTEAFF. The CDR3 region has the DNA TGTGCCGGTAAAATACCTCGCGACACTGAAGCTTTCTTT.

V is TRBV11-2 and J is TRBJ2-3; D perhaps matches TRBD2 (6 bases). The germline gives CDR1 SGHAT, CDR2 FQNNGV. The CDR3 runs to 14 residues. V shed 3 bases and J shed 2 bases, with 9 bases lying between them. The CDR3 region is CASSFVAATDTQYF. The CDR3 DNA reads TGTGCCAGCAGCTTTGTAGCGGCCACAGATACGCAGTATTTT.

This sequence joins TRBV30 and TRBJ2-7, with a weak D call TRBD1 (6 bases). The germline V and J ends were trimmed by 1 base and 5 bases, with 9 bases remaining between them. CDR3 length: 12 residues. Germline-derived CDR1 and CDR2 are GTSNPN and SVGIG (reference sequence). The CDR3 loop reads CAWSEQGNEQYF. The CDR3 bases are TGTGCCTGGAGTGAACAGGGCAACGAGCAGTACTTC.

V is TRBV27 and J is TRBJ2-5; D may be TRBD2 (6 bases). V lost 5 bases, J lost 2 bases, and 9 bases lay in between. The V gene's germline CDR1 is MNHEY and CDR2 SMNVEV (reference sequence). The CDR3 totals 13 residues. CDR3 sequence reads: CASSGREQETQYF. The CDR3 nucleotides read TGTGCCAGCAGTGGGCGGGAACAAGAGACCCAGTACTTC.

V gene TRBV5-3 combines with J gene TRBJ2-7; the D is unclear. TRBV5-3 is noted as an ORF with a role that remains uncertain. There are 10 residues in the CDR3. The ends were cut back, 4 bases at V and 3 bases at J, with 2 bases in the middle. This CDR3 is CARSIYEQYF. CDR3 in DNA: TGTGCCAGAAGCATCTACGAGCAGTACTTC.

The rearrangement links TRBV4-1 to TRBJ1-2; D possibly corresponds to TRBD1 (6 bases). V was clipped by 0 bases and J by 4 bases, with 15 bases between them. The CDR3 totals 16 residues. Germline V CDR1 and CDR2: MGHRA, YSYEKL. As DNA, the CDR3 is TGCGCCAGCAGCCAAGATTCAACAGGGAGGAGCTATGGCTACACCTTC. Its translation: CASSQDSTGRSYGYTF.

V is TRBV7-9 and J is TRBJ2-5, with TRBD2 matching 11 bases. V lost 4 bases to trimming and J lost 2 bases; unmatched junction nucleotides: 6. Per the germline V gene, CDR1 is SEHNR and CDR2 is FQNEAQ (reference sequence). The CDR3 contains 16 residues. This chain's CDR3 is CASSSLAGGDQETQYF. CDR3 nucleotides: TGTGCCAGCAGCTCTTTAGCGGGAGGGGATCAAGAGACCCAGTACTTC.

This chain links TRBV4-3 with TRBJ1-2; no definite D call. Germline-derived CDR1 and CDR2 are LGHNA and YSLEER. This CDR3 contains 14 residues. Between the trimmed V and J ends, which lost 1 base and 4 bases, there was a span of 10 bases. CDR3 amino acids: CASSQGQAGYGYTF. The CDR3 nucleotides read TGCGCCAGCAGCCAAGGGCAAGCGGGCTATGGCTACACCTTC.

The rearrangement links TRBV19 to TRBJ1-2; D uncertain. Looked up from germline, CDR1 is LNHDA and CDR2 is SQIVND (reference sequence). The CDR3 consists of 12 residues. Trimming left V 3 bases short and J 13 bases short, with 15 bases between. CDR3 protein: CASSMTRTELTF. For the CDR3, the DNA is TGTGCCAGTAGTATGACCCGTACAGAACTCACCTTC.

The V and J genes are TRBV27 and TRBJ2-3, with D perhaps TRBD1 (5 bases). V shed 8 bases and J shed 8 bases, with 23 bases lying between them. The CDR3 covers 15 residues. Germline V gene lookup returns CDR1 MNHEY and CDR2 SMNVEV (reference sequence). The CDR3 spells CASARQGPFLGTQYF. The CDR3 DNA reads TGTGCCAGCGCGAGGCAGGGTCCTTTTTTAGGTACGCAGTATTTT.

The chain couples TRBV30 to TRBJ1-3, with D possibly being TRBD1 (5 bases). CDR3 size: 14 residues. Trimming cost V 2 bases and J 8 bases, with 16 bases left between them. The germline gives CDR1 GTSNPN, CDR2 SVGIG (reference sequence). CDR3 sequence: CAWSSEAGGYTIYF. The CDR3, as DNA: TGTGCCTGGAGTTCCGAGGCGGGGGGATACACCATATATTTT.

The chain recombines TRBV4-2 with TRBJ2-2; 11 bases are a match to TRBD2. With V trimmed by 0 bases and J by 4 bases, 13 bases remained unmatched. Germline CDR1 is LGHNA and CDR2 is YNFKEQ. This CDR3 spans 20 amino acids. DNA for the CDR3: TGTGCCAGCAGCCAAGATCTTCAAGGGACTAGCGGCGAGGGCACCGGGGAGCTGTTTTTT. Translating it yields CASSQDLQGTSGEGTGELFF.

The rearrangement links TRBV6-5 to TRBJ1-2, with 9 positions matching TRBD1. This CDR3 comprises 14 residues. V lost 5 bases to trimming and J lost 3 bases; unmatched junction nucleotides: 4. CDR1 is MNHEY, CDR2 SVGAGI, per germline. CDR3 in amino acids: CASSPTGGYYGYTF. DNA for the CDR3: TGTGCCAGCAGTCCGACAGGGGGTTACTATGGCTACACCTTC.

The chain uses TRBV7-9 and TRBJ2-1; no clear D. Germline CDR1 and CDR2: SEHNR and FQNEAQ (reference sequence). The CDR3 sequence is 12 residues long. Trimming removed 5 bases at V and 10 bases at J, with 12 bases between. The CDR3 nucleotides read TGTGCCAGCAGCGAAGACCGGCTAGAGCAGTTCTTC. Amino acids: CASSEDRLEQFF.

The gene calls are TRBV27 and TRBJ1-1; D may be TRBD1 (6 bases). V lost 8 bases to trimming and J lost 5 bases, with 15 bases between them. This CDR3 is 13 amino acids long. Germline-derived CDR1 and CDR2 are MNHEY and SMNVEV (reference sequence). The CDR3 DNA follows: TGTGCCAGCGGTACACAGGGTTATACTGAAGCTTTCTTT. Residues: CASGTQGYTEAFF.

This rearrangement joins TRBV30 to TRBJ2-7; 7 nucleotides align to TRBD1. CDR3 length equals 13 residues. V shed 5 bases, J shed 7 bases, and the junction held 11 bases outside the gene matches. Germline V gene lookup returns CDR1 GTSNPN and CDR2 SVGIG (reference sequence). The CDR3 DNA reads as TGTGCCTGGGAAGACAGGGTAGGGCTTGAGCAGTACTTC. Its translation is CAWEDRVGLEQYF. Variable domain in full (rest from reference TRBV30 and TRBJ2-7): SQTIHQWPATLVQPVGSPLSLECTVEGTSNPNLYWYRQAAGRGLQLLFYSVGIGQISSEVPQNLSASRPQDRQFILSSKKLLLSDSGFYLCAWEDRVGLEQYFGPGTRLTVT.

DNA of the CDR3: TGTGCCAGCAGCCAGCTGGGGGGATACGAGCAGTACTTC. Protein sequence: CASSQLGGYEQYF. The rearrangement uses TRBV7-3 and TRBJ2-7; D is perhaps TRBD2 (6 bases). Germline loops: CDR1 SGHTA, CDR2 FQGTGA. The CDR3 sequence is 13 residues long. Between the trimmed V and J ends, which lost 5 bases and 4 bases, there was a span of 12 bases.

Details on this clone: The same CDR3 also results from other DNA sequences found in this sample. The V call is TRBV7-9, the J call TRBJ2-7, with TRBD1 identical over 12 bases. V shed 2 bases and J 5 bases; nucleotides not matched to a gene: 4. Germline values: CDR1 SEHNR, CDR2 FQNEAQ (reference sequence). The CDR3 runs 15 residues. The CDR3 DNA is TGTGCCAGCAGCTTACCCGGGACAGGGGGCCACGAGCAGTACTTC. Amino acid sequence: CASSLPGTGGHEQYF.